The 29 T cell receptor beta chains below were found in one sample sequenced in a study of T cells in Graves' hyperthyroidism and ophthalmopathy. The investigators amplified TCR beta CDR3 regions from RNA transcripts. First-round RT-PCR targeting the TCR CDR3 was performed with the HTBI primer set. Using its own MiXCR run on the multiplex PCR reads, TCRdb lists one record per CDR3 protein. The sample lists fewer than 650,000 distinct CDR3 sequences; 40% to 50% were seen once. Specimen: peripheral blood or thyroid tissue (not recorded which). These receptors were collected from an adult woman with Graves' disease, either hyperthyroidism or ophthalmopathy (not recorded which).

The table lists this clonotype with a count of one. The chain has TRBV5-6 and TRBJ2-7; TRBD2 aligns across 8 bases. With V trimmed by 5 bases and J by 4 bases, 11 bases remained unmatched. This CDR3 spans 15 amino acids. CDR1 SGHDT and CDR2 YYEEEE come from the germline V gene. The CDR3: CASSKLYSGDYEQYF. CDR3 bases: TGTGCCAGCAGTAAACTCTATAGCGGGGATTACGAGCAGTACTTC.

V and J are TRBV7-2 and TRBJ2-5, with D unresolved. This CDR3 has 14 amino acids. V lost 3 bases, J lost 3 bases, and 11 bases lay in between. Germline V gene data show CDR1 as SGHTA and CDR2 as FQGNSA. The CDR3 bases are TGTGCCAGCAGCTTCAGGCAGACTGAAGAGACCCAGTACTTC. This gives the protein CASSFRQTEETQYF.

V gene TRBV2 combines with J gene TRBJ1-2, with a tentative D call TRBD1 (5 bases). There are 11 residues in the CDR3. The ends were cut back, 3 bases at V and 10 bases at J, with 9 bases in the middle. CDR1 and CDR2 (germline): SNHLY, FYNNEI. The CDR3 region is CASSEGELYTF. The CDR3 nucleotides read TGTGCCAGCAGTGAGGGGGAGCTCTACACCTTC.

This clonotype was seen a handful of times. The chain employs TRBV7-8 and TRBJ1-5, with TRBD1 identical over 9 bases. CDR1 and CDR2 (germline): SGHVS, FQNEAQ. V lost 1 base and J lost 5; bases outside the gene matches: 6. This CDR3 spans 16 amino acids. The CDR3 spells CASSLEGGTGHQPQHF. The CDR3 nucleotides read TGTGCCAGCAGCTTAGAGGGCGGGACAGGGCATCAGCCCCAGCATTTT.

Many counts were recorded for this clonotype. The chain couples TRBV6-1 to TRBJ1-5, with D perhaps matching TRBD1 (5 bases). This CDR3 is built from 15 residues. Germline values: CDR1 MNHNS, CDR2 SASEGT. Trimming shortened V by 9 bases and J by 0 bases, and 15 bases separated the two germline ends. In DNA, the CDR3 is TGTGCCAGAAAAAAGGGGCATAATAGCAATCAGCCCCAGCATTTT. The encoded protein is CARKKGHNSNQPQHF.

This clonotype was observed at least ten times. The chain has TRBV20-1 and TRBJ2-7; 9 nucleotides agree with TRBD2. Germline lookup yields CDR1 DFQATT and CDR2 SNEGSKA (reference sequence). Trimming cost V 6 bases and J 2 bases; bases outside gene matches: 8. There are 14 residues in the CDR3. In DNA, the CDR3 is TGCAGTGCCAGACGACTAGCGGTAGCCTACGAGCAGTACTTC. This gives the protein CSARRLAVAYEQYF.

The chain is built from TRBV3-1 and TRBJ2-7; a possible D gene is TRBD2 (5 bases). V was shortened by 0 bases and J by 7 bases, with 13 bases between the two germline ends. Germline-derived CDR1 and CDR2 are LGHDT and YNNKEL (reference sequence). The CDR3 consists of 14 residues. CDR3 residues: CASSQDGGGREQYF. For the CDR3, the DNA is TGTGCCAGCAGCCAAGATGGAGGCGGTCGGGAGCAGTACTTC.

CDR3 region: CASSLALSGLETQYF. DNA of the CDR3: TGTGCCAGCAGCTTAGCGCTGTCAGGGTTAGAGACCCAGTACTTC. The chain links TRBV7-2 to TRBJ2-5; D perhaps matches TRBD1 (5 bases). V was pared by 0 bases and J by 4 bases, with 12 bases between. Germline CDR1 reads SGHTA; CDR2 reads FQGNSA. This CDR3 comprises 15 residues.

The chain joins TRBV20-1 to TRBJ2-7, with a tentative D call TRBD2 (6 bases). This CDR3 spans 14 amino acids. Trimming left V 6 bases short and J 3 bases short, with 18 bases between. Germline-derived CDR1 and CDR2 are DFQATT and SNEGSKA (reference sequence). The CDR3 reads CSAPEGGDHYEQYF. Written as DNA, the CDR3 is TGCAGTGCGCCCGAGGGCGGGGATCACTACGAGCAGTACTTC.

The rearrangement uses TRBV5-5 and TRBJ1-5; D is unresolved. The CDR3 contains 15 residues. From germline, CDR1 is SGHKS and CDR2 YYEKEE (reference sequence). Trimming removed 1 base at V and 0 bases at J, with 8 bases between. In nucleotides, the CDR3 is TGTGCCAGCAGCTTGTGGGCGGATAGCAATCAGCCCCAGCATTTT. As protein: CASSLWADSNQPQHF.

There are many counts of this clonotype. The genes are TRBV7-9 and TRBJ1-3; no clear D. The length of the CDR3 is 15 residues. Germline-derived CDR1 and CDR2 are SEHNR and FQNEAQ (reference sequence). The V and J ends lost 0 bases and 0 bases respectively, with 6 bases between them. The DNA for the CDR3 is TGTGCCAGCAGCTTAGCCATAGCCTCTGGAAACACCATATATTTT. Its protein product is CASSLAIASGNTIYF.

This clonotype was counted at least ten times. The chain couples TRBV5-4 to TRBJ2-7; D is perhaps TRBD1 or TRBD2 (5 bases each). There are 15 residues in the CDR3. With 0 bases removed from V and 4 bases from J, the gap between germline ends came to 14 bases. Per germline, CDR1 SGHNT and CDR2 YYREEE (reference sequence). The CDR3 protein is CASSLAGTSSYEQYF. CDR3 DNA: TGTGCCAGCAGCTTGGCTGGGACGAGTTCTTACGAGCAGTACTTC.

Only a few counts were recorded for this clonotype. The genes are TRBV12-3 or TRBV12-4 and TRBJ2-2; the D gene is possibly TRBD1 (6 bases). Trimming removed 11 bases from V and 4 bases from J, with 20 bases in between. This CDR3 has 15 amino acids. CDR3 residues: CACTHPGHFTGELFF. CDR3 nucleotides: TGTGCCTGCACCCATCCGGGACACTTCACCGGGGAGCTGTTTTTT.

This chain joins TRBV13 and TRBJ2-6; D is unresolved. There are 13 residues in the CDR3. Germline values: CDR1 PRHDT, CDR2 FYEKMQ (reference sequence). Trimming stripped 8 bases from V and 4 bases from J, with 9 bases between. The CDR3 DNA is TGTGCCAGCCGTTTCCGAGGGGCCAACGTCCTGACTTTC. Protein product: CASRFRGANVLTF.

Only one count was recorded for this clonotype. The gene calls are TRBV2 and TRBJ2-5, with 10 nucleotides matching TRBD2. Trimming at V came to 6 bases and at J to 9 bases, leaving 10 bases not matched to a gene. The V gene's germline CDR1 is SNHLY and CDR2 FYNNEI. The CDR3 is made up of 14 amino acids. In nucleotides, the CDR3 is TGTGCCAGCAGCCGACTAGCGGGCCCCCAGGCCCAGTACTTC. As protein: CASSRLAGPQAQYF.

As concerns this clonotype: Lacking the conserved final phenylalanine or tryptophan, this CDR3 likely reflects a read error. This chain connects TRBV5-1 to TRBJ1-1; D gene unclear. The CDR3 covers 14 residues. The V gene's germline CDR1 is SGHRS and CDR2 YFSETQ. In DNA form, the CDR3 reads TGTGCCAGCAGTCAAGTGGGTCTAAACACTGAAGCTTTCCTT. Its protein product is CASSQVGLNTEAFL.

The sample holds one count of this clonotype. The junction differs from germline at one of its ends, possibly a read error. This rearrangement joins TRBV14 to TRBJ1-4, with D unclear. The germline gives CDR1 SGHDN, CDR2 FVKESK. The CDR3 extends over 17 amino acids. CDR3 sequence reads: CASNQDETFATNEKLFF. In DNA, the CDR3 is TGTGCCAGCAACCAAGACGAAACCTTTGCAACTAATGAAAAACTGTTTTTT. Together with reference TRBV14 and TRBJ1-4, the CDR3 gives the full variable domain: EAGVTQFPSHSVIEKGQTVTLRCDPISGHDNLYWYRRVMGKEIKFLLHFVKESKQDESGMPNNRFLAERTGGTYSTLKVQPAELEDSGVYFCASNQDETFATNEKLFFGSGTQLSVL.

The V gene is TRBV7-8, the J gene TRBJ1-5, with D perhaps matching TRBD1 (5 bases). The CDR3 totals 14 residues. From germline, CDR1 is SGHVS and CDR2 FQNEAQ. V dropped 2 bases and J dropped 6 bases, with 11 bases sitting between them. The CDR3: CASSLSRQIQPQHF. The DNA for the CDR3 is TGTGCCAGCAGCTTATCGCGACAGATTCAGCCCCAGCATTTT.

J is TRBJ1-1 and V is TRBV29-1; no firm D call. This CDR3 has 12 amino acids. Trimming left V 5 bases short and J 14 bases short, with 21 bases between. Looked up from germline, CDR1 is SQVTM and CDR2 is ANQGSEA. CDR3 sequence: CSVSERETEVFF. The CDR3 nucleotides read TGCAGCGTTTCTGAGAGAGAGACTGAAGTCTTCTTT.

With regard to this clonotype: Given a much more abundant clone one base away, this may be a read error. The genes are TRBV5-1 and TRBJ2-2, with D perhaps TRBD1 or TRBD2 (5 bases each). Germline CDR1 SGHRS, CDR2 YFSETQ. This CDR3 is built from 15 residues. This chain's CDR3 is CASSSQGVNTGEPFF. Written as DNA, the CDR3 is TGCGCCAGCAGTAGTCAGGGAGTGAACACCGGGGAGCCGTTTTTT.

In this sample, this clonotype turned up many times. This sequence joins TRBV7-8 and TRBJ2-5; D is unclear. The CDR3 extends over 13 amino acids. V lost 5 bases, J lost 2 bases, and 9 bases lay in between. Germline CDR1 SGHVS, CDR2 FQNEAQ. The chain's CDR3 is CASSKRRQETQYF. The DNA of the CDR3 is TGTGCCAGCAGCAAACGGCGGCAAGAGACCCAGTACTTC.

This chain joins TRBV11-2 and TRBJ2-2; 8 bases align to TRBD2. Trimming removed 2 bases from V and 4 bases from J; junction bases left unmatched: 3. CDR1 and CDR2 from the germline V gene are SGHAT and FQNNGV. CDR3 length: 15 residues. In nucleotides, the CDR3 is TGTGCCAGCAGCTTACCCGGGAGGGTCACCGGGGAGCTGTTTTTT. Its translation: CASSLPGRVTGELFF.

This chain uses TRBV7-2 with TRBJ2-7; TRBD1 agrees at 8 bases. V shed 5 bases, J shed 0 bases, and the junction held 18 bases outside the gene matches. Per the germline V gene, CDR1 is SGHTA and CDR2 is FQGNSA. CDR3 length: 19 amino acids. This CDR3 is CASSDTGTLGQGASYEQYF. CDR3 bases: TGTGCCAGCAGCGATACAGGGACCCTTGGGCAGGGGGCCTCCTACGAGCAGTACTTC.

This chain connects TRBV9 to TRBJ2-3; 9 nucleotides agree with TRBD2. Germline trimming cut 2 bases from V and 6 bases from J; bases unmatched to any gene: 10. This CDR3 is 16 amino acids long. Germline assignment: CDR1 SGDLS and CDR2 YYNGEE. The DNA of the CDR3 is TGTGCCAGCAGCGTGGGATATAGCGGGAGCGGGGATACGCAGTATTTT. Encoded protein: CASSVGYSGSGDTQYF.

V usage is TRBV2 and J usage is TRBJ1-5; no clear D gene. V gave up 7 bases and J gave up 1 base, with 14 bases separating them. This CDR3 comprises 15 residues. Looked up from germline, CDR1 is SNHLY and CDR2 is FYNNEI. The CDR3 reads CASNREGVSNQPQHF. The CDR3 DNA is TGTGCCAGCAACCGTGAGGGCGTGAGCAATCAGCCCCAGCATTTT.

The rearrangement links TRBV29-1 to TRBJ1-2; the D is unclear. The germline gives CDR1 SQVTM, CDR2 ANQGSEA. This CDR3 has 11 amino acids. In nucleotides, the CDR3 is TGCAGTGCCAGACCCGAGGGTGGCTACACCTTC. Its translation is CSARPEGGYTF.

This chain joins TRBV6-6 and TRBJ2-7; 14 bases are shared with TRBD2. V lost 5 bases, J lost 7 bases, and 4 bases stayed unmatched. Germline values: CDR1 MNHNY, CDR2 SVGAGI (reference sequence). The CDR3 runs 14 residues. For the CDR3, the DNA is TGTGCCAGCAGTCGGACTAGCGGGAGGAGGGAGCAGTACTTC. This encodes CASSRTSGRREQYF.

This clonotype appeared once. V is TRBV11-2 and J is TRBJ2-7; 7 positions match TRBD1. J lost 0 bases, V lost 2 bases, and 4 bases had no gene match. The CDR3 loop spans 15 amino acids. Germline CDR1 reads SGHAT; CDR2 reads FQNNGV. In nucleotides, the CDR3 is TGTGCCAGCAGCTTAAGCCGACAGGGCTCCTACGAGCAGTACTTC. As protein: CASSLSRQGSYEQYF.

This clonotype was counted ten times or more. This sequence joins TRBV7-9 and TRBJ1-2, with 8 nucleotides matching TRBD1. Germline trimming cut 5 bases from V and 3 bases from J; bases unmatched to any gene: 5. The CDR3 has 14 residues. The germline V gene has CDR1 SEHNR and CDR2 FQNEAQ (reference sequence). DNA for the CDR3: TGTGCCAGCAGCCCCCTGACAGGGGACTATGGCTACACCTTC. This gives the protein CASSPLTGDYGYTF.